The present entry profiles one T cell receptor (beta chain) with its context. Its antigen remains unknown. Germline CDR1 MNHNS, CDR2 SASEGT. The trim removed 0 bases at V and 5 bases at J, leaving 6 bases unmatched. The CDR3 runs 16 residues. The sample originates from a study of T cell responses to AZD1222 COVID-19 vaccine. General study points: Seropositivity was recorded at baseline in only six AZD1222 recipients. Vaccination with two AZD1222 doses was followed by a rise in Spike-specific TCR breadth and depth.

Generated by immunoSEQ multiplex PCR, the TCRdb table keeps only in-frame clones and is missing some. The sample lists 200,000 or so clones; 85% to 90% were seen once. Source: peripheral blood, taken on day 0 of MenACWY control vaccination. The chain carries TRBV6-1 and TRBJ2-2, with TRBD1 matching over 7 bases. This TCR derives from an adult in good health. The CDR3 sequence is CASSEATGDGTGELFF. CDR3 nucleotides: TGTGCCAGCAGTGAAGCCACAGGGGATGGGACCGGGGAGCTGTTTTTT.